This note documents a single T cell receptor (beta chain) sequence. Its antigen is unknown. This record belongs to a study of T cells in Graves' hyperthyroidism and ophthalmopathy. Study-wide results and caveats: Blood also carried most thyroid clonotypes expanded above 0.001.

There were TCR beta CDR3 regions amplified from RNA transcripts. The HTBI primer set was used in a first-round RT-PCR of the TCR CDR3. TCRdb passed the multiplex PCR reads through MiXCR, listing each CDR3 protein once. Among 600,000 to 900,000 distinct CDR3 sequences listed, around 15% were seen once. This CDR3 is built from 13 residues. V was cut by 0 bases and J by 8 bases, with 10 bases left in between. Germline values: CDR1 DFQATT, CDR2 SNEGSKA (reference sequence). The source is a man between 18 and 29 years old with Graves' hyperthyroidism. The specimen was blood. This chain links TRBV20-1 with TRBJ1-4; D is ambiguous. The CDR3 sequence: CSAREAGPEKLFF. The CDR3 region has the DNA TGCAGTGCTAGAGAGGCAGGACCCGAAAAACTGTTTTTT.